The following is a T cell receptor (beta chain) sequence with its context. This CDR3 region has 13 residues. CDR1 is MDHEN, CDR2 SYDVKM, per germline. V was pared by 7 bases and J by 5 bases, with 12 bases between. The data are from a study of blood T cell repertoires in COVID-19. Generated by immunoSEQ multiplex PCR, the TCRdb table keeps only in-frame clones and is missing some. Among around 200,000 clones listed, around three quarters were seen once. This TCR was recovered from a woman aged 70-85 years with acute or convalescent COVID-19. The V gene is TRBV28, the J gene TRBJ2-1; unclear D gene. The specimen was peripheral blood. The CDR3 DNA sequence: TGTGCCAGCATATCTTACTTCCACAATGAGCAGTTCTTC. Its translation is CASISYFHNEQFF.